The 21 T cell receptor beta chains given below trace back to one sample, sequenced in a study of neurological immune-mediated disorders. From the 5' RACE reads, TCRdb called clonotypes with MiXCR, one entry per CDR3 protein. The data show around 29,000 distinct CDR3 sequences, under 6.5% seen once. Sequencing input: CD4+ T cells from blood. All receptors come from a woman in her 50s in good health.

Ten or more counts support this clonotype. The V call is TRBV7-8, the J call TRBJ1-5; a possible D gene is TRBD1 (5 bases). There are 16 residues in the CDR3. V was clipped by 4 bases and J by 6 bases, with 19 bases between them. Germline V gene data show CDR1 as SGHVS and CDR2 as FQNEAQ. Here the CDR3 reads CASSSAGLRAGQPQHF. The CDR3, as DNA: TGTGCCAGCAGCTCCGCGGGGCTCAGGGCCGGTCAGCCCCAGCATTTT.

This clonotype was seen repeatedly, ten times or more. The chain has TRBV5-5 and TRBJ1-2, with no clear D. V dropped 0 bases and J dropped 4 bases, with 16 bases sitting between them. The CDR3 contains 16 residues. The germline V gene has CDR1 SGHKS and CDR2 YYEKEE (reference sequence). The CDR3 is CASSLDLGSSFYGYTF. Here the CDR3 DNA reads TGTGCCAGCAGCTTGGATTTGGGCAGCTCCTTCTATGGCTACACCTTC.

In its sample, this clonotype was seen many times. The rearrangement uses TRBV28 and TRBJ2-7; perhaps TRBD2 as D (5 bases). This CDR3 is 13 amino acids long. V lost 6 bases and J lost 2, with 11 bases in between. Germline V gene lookup returns CDR1 MDHEN and CDR2 SYDVKM. CDR3 in amino acids: CASSWTRPYEQYF. CDR3 nucleotides: TGTGCCAGCAGCTGGACTCGTCCCTACGAGCAGTACTTC. The complete variable domain, with remaining parts taken from reference TRBV28 and TRBJ2-7, reads DVKVTQSSRYLVKRTGEKVFLECVQDMDHENMFWYRQDPGLGLRLIYFSYDVKMKEKGDIPEGYSVSREKKERFSLILESASTNQTSMYLCASSWTRPYEQYFGPGTRLTVT.

This clonotype was counted at least ten times. The V call is TRBV5-6, the J call TRBJ1-5; TRBD1 aligns across 7 bases. The J segment lost 6 bases and the V segment lost 1 base, leaving 7 bases of the junction unmatched. Germline values: CDR1 SGHDT, CDR2 YYEEEE. The CDR3 has 15 amino acids. This chain's CDR3 is CASSLFDRVPQPQHF. The CDR3 DNA follows: TGTGCCAGCAGCTTGTTTGACAGGGTGCCTCAGCCCCAGCATTTT.

At least ten counts were recorded for this clonotype. The V call is TRBV9, the J call TRBJ1-3, with a tentative D call TRBD1 (5 bases). V lost 4 bases and J lost 1, with 12 bases in between. The CDR3 extends over 15 amino acids. The germline V gene has CDR1 SGDLS and CDR2 YYNGEE. CDR3 coding DNA: TGTGCCAGCAGCAGGAGTGGGGCATCTGGAAACACCATATATTTT. Amino acids: CASSRSGASGNTIYF.

There are many counts of this clonotype. The genes are TRBV6-5 and TRBJ2-7; a possible D gene is TRBD2 (5 bases). There are 13 residues in the CDR3. The germline V gene encodes CDR1 MNHEY and CDR2 SVGAGI. V dropped 10 bases and J dropped 2 bases, with 15 bases sitting between them. This chain's CDR3 is CATGRTGTYEQYF. The CDR3 nucleotides read TGTGCCACCGGCCGCACGGGGACCTACGAGCAGTACTTC.

Many counts were recorded for this clonotype. The V and J genes are TRBV2 and TRBJ2-3; possibly TRBD1 or TRBD2 for D (5 bases each). Trimming removed 3 bases at V and 6 bases at J, with 10 bases between. The CDR3 runs 13 residues. Looked up from germline, CDR1 is SNHLY and CDR2 is FYNNEI. The CDR3 reads CASSDGAGDTQYF. In DNA, the CDR3 is TGTGCCAGCAGTGACGGGGCTGGGGATACGCAGTATTTT. Full variable domain (missing parts from reference TRBV2 and TRBJ2-3): EPEVTQTPSHQVTQMGQEVILRCVPISNHLYFYWYRQILGQKVEFLVSFYNNEISEKSEIFDDQFSVERPDGSNFTLKIRSTKLEDSAMYFCASSDGAGDTQYFGPGTRLTVL.

This clonotype was counted ten times or more. This chain joins TRBV20-1 and TRBJ2-7, with 9 bases matching TRBD1. The length of the CDR3 is 14 residues. Germline lookup yields CDR1 DFQATT and CDR2 SNEGSKA (reference sequence). V shed 3 bases and J 4 bases; nucleotides not matched to a gene: 7. As DNA, the CDR3 is TGCAGTGCTAGGAGAACGACAGGGGGGTACGAGCAGTACTTC. It codes for CSARRTTGGYEQYF.

In this sample, this clonotype turned up many times. This CDR3 reads CASSLEYRASGSYNEQFF. CDR3 in DNA: TGTGCCAGCAGTTTAGAGTATAGGGCTAGCGGCTCCTACAATGAGCAGTTCTTC. V is TRBV27 and J is TRBJ2-1; 7 positions match TRBD2. With 2 bases clipped from V and 0 bases from J, the junction kept 10 bases outside the gene matches. Germline V gives CDR1 MNHEY, CDR2 SMNVEV (reference sequence). The CDR3 runs 18 residues.

There are many counts of this clonotype. J is TRBJ1-1 and V is TRBV7-3; 9 bases agree with TRBD1. J was trimmed by 4 bases and V by 2 bases; bases with no gene match: 8. The CDR3 consists of 16 residues. Germline CDR1 reads SGHTA; CDR2 reads FQGTGA. In DNA form, the CDR3 reads TGTGCCAGCAGCTTAGCGGGACAGGGTGGGGGCACTGAAGCTTTCTTT. The encoded protein is CASSLAGQGGGTEAFF.

This clonotype was recorded many times. V gene TRBV20-1 combines with J gene TRBJ2-1, with D perhaps TRBD1 (5 bases). CDR3 length: 15 residues. Trimming pared 3 bases from V and 5 bases from J, leaving 17 bases between. Per germline, CDR1 DFQATT and CDR2 SNEGSKA (reference sequence). CDR3 sequence reads: CSASTHQGINNEQFF. The DNA for the CDR3 is TGCAGTGCTAGTACCCATCAGGGAATCAACAATGAGCAGTTCTTC.

J is TRBJ2-6 and V is TRBV5-1; D ambiguous. The CDR3 has 13 amino acids. Trimming took off 9 bases at V and 2 bases at J, with 9 bases between the two ends. Looked up from germline, CDR1 is SGHRS and CDR2 is YFSETQ. CDR3 coding DNA: TGCGCCACCTCGGTTCCTGGGGCCAACGTCCTGACTTTC. Amino acid sequence: CATSVPGANVLTF.

The sample holds many counts of this clonotype. The chain recombines TRBV20-1 with TRBJ2-7; TRBD2 matches 10 bases. V dropped 4 bases and J dropped 6; count of bases not matched to a gene: 12. CDR1 and CDR2 (germline): DFQATT, SNEGSKA (reference sequence). There are 15 residues in the CDR3. The CDR3 here is CSAKLIAGGLSEQYF. The CDR3 DNA reads TGCAGTGCTAAGCTAATAGCGGGGGGATTGTCCGAGCAGTACTTC.

This clonotype was picked up many times. The chain has TRBV20-1 and TRBJ2-5, with 7 nucleotides matching TRBD2. V shed 5 bases and J 5 bases; nucleotides not matched to a gene: 14. CDR1 is DFQATT, CDR2 SNEGSKA, per germline (reference sequence). There are 15 residues in the CDR3. The CDR3 bases are TGCAGTGCTGGAGGTTTCCGCGGGAGACAGGAGACCCAGTACTTC. The encoded protein is CSAGGFRGRQETQYF.

In its sample, this clonotype was seen many times. The chain is built from TRBV3-1 and TRBJ2-2; D is unresolved. V lost 3 bases to trimming and J lost 5 bases, with 16 bases between them. CDR3 length: 16 amino acids. Germline lookup yields CDR1 LGHDT and CDR2 YNNKEL (reference sequence). Here the CDR3 reads CASSHSIGPRTGELFF. DNA of the CDR3: TGTGCCAGCAGCCATTCCATTGGGCCTAGGACCGGGGAGCTGTTTTTT.

This clonotype was observed at least ten times. V is TRBV20-1 and J is TRBJ2-5; maybe TRBD1 (6 bases). Germline CDR1 and CDR2: DFQATT and SNEGSKA (reference sequence). V gave up 3 bases and J gave up 5 bases, with 16 bases separating them. The CDR3 is 14 residues long. The CDR3: CSARSSQGHETQYF. Here the CDR3 DNA reads TGCAGTGCTAGGTCCTCCCAGGGGCACGAGACCCAGTACTTC.

This clonotype has a count of ten or more. The rearrangement links TRBV4-3 to TRBJ2-7, with D unclear. The CDR3 runs to 16 residues. The germline V gene encodes CDR1 LGHNA and CDR2 YSLEER. Trimming removed 0 bases from V and 3 bases from J, with 15 bases in between. CDR3 DNA sequence: TGCGCCAGCAGCCAAGACCGTGACACCGGCCGCTACGAGCAGTACTTC. Translated, it gives CASSQDRDTGRYEQYF.

This clonotype has ten or more counts. This rearrangement joins TRBV9 to TRBJ1-5, with D possibly TRBD1 on 6 matching bases. The CDR3 extends over 15 amino acids. Germline V gene lookup returns CDR1 SGDLS and CDR2 YYNGEE. The V and J ends lost 4 bases and 1 base respectively, with 12 bases between them. The CDR3 DNA sequence: TGTGCCAGCAGCCCCGCAGGGGAAAGCAATCAGCCCCAGCATTTT. It translates to CASSPAGESNQPQHF.

This clonotype was counted at least ten times. The chain couples TRBV20-1 to TRBJ1-1; the D is unclear. Germline loops: CDR1 DFQATT, CDR2 SNEGSKA (reference sequence). This CDR3 contains 15 residues. V shed 1 base and J shed 3 bases, with 15 bases lying between them. CDR3 bases: TGCAGTGCTAGAGCCCCTGTTCGGAGGGACACTGAAGCTTTCTTT. This sequence encodes CSARAPVRRDTEAFF.

At least ten counts were recorded for this clonotype. V gene TRBV20-1 combines with J gene TRBJ1-5; possible D gene TRBD1, 6 bases. The V and J ends lost 3 bases and 4 bases respectively, with 13 bases between them. CDR1 and CDR2 from the germline V gene are DFQATT and SNEGSKA (reference sequence). This CDR3 spans 14 amino acids. CDR3 protein: CSASTGLPNQPQHF. The CDR3 coding sequence is TGCAGTGCTAGTACAGGGCTGCCAAATCAGCCCCAGCATTTT.

This clonotype was observed at least ten times. The rearrangement joins TRBV20-1 to TRBJ2-3; possible D gene TRBD2, 7 bases. CDR3 length equals 16 residues. Germline CDR1 reads DFQATT; CDR2 reads SNEGSKA (reference sequence). Between the trimmed V and J ends, which lost 4 bases and 0 bases, there was a span of 17 bases. The CDR3 nucleotides are TGCAGTGCTATGGGGGGGGGGCCTCCTAGCACAGATACGCAGTATTTT. Translating gives CSAMGGGPPSTDTQYF.